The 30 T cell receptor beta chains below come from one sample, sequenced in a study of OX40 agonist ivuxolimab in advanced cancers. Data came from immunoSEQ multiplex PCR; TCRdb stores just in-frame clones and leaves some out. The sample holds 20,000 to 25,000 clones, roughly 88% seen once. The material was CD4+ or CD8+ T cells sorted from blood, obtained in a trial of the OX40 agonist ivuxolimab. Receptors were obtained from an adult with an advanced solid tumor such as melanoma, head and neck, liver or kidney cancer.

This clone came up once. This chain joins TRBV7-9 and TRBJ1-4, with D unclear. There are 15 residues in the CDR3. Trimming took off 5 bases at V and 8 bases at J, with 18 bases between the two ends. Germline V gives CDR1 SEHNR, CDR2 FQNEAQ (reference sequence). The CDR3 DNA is TGTGCCAGCAGCCCCCCGACTGATGGGAGCGAAAAACTGTTTTTT. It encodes CASSPPTDGSEKLFF.

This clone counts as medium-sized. In nucleotides, the CDR3 is TGTGCCAGCAGTGGGGACAACACATCTGGAAACACCATATATTTT. Translated: CASSGDNTSGNTIYF. The gene calls are TRBV6-1 and TRBJ1-3, with a tentative D call TRBD1 (6 bases). This CDR3 has 15 amino acids. Germline CDR1 and CDR2: MNHNS and SASEGT. Trimming removed 4 bases at V and 1 base at J, with 11 bases between.

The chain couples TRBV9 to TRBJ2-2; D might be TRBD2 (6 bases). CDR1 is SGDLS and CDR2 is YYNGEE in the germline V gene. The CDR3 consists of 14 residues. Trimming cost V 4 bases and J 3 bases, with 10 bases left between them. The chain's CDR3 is CASSRQRDTGELFF. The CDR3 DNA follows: TGTGCCAGCAGCCGGCAGCGGGACACCGGGGAGCTGTTTTTT.

The CDR3 DNA sequence: TGTGCCAGCAGCCGCGGACAGTTCGGGGGCGGGGAGCTGTTTTTT. This translates into CASSRGQFGGGELFF. The rearrangement links TRBV28 to TRBJ2-2; D is tentatively TRBD1 or TRBD2 (6 bases each). V shed 6 bases and J shed 7 bases, with 18 bases lying between them. Germline CDR1 reads MDHEN; CDR2 reads SYDVKM. The CDR3 consists of 15 residues.

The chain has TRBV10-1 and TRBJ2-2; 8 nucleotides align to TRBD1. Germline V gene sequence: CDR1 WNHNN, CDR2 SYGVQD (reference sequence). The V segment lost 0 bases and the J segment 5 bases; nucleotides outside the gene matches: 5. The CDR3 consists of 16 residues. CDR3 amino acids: CASSESGRGLTGELFF. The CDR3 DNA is TGCGCCAGCAGTGAGTCGGGCAGGGGGCTGACCGGGGAGCTGTTTTTT.

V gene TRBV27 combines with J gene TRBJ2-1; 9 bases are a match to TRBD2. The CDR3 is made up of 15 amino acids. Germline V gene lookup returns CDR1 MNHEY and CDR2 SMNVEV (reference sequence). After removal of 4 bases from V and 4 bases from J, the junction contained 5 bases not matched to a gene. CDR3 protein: CASSYFLAGYNEQFF. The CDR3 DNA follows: TGTGCCAGCAGTTATTTCCTAGCGGGGTACAATGAGCAGTTCTTC.

For the CDR3, the DNA is TGTGCCACCAGTACGCGAGACTACAATGAGCAGTTCTTC. Translated: CATSTRDYNEQFF. The rearrangement joins TRBV15 to TRBJ2-1; D call uncertain. V lost 6 bases to trimming and J lost 3 bases, with 9 bases between them. Germline V gene data show CDR1 as LNHNV and CDR2 as YYDKDF (reference sequence). The CDR3 contains 13 residues.

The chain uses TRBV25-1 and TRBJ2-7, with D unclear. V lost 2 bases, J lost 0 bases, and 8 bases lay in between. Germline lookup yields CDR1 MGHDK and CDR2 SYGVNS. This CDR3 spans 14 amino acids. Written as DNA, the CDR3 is TGTGCCAGCAGTGAACAGAGTAGCTCCTACGAGCAGTACTTC. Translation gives CASSEQSSSYEQYF.

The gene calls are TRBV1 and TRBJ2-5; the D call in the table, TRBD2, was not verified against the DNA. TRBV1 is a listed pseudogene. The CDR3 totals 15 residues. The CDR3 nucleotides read TGCACCAGCAGCCCACCGGGACTAGCGCGAGAGACCCAGTACTTC. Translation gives CTSSPPGLARETQYF.

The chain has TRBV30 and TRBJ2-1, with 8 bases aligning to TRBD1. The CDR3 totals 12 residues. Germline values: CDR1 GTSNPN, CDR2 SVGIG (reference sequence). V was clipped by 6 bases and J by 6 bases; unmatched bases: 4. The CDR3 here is CACGTGRNEQFF. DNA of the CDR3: TGTGCCTGTGGGACAGGCCGCAATGAGCAGTTCTTC.

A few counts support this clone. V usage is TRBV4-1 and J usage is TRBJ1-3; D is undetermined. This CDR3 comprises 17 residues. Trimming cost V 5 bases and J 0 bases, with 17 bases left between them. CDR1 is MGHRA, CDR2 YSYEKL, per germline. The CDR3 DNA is TGCGCCAGCAGCTACTACAGCTCCCCGGGCTCTGGAAACACCATATATTTT. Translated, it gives CASSYYSSPGSGNTIYF.

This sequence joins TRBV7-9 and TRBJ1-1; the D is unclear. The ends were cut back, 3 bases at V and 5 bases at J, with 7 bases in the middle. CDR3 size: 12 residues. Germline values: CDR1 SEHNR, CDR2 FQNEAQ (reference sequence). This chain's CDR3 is CASSFLGTEAFF. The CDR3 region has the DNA TGTGCCAGCAGCTTCCTGGGGACTGAAGCTTTCTTT.

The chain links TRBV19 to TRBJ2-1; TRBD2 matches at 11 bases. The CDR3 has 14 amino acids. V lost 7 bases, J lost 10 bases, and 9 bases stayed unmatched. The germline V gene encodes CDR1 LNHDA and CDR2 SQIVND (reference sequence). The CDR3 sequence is CASTDTSGSNEQFF. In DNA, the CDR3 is TGTGCCAGTACTGATACTAGCGGGAGCAACGAGCAGTTCTTC.

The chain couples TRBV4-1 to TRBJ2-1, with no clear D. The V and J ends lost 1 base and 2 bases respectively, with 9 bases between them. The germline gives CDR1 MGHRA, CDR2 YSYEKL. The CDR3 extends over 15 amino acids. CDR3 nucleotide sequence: TGCGCCAGCAGCCAAGTCCCCCCGACCTACAATGAGCAGTTCTTC. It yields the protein CASSQVPPTYNEQFF.

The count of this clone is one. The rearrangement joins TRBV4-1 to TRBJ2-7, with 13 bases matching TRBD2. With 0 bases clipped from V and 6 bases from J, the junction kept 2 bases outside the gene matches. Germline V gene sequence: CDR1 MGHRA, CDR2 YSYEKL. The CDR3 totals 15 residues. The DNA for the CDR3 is TGCGCCAGCAGCCAAGAGGGACTAGCGGGGTCCGAGCAGTACTTC. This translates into CASSQEGLAGSEQYF.

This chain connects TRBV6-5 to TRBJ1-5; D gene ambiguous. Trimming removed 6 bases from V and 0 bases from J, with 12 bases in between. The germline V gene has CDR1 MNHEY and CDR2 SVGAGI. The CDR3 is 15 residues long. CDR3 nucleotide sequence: TGTGCCAGCAGATCCGGACCCTATAGCAATCAGCCCCAGCATTTT. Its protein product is CASRSGPYSNQPQHF.

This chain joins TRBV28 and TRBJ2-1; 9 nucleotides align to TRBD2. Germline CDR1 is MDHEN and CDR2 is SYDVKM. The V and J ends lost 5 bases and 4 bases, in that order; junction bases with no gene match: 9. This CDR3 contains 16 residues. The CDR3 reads CASSLSSGSAYNEQFF. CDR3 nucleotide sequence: TGTGCCAGCAGTCTCAGTAGCGGGAGCGCGTACAATGAGCAGTTCTTC.

The CDR3 here is CAWILSGTYYNEQFF. The CDR3, as DNA: TGTGCCTGGATTTTAAGCGGGACCTACTACAATGAGCAGTTCTTC. The V gene is TRBV30, the J gene TRBJ2-1, with 7 bases that match TRBD2. The CDR3 spans 15 residues. Trimming cost V 4 bases and J 3 bases; bases outside gene matches: 9. Germline V gene sequence: CDR1 GTSNPN, CDR2 SVGIG (reference sequence).

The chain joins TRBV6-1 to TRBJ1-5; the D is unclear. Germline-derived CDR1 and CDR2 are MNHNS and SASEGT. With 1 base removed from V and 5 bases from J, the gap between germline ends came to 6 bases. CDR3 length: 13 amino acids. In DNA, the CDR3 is TGTGCCAGCAGTGAAGGAGCCGATCAGCCCCAGCATTTT. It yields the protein CASSEGADQPQHF.

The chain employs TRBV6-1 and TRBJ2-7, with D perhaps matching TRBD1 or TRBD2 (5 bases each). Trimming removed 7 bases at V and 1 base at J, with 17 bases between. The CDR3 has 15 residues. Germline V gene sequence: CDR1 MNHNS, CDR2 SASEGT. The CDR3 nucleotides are TGTGCCAGCATACGGGACCCCGGAGCTTCCTACGAGCAGTACTTC. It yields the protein CASIRDPGASYEQYF.

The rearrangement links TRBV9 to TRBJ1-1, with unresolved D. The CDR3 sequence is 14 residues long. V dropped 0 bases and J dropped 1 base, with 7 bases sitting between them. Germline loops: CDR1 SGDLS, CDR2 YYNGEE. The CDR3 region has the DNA TGTGCCAGCAGCGTAGCGCAGACGAACACTGAAGCTTTCTTT. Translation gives CASSVAQTNTEAFF. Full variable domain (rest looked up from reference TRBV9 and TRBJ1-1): DSGVTQTPKHLITATGQRVTLRCSPRSGDLSVYWYQQSLDQGLQFLIQYYNGEERAKGNILERFSAQQFPDLHSELNLSSLELGDSALYFCASSVAQTNTEAFFGQGTRLTVV.

Written as DNA, the CDR3 is TGCGCCAGCAGCTTGGAGGGACAGGGGGCTGGCACCGGGGAGCTGTTTTTT. Its translation is CASSLEGQGAGTGELFF. The chain couples TRBV5-1 to TRBJ2-2; 12 positions match TRBD1. CDR3 length equals 17 residues. CDR1 and CDR2 (germline): SGHRS, YFSETQ. Trimming at V came to 0 bases and at J to 4 bases, leaving 4 bases not matched to a gene.

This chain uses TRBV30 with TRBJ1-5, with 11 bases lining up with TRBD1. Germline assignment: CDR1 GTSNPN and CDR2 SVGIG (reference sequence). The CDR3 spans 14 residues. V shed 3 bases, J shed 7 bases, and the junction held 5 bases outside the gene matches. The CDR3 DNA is TGTGCCTGGAGCCCGGGACAGGGGGTCCAGCCCCAGCATTTT. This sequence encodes CAWSPGQGVQPQHF.

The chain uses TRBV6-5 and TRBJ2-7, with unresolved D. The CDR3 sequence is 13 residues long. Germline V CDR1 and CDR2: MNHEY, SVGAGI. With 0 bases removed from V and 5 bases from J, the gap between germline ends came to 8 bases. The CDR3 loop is CASSYSIGNEQYF. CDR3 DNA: TGTGCCAGCAGTTACTCGATAGGAAACGAGCAGTACTTC.

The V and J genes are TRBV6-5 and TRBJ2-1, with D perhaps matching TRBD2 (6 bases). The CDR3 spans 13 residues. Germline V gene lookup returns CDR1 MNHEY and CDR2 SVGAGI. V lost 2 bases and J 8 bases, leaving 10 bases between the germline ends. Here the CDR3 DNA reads TGTGCCAGCAGTTACGGGGGGTTGGATGAGCAGTTCTTC. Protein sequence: CASSYGGLDEQFF.

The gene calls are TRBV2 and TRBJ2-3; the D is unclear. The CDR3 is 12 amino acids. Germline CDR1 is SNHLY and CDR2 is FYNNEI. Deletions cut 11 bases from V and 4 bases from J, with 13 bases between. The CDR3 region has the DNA TGTGCCGGAACGGCACCCGCAGATACGCAGTATTTT. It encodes CAGTAPADTQYF.

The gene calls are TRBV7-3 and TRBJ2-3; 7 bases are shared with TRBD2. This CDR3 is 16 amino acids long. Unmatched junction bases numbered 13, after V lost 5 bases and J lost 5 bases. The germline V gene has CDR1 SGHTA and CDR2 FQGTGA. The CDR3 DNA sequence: TGTGCCAGCAGCATCCTGGGGGGAGGGATAGGAGATACGCAGTATTTT. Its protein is CASSILGGGIGDTQYF. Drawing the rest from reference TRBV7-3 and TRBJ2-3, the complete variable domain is GAGVSQTPSNKVTEKGKYVELRCDPISGHTALYWYRQSLGQGPEFLIYFQGTGAADDSGLPNDRFFAVRPEGSVSTLKIQRTERGDSAVYLCASSILGGGIGDTQYFGPGTRLTVL.

The CDR3: CASSMGQAYEQYF. Here the CDR3 DNA reads TGTGCCAGTAGTATGGGACAGGCCTACGAGCAGTACTTC. The chain couples TRBV19 to TRBJ2-7; 8 bases are a match to TRBD1. Germline CDR1 reads LNHDA; CDR2 reads SQIVND (reference sequence). With V trimmed by 3 bases and J by 2 bases, 0 bases remained unmatched. The CDR3 has 13 amino acids.

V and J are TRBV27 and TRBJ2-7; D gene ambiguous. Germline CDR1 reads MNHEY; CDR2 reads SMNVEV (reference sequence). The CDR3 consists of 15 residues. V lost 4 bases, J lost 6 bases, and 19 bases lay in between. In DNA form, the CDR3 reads TGTGCCAGCAGTTATGACACCTCGCTTATCGGCGAGCAGTACTTC. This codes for CASSYDTSLIGEQYF.

The CDR3 loop is CASKDSQETQYF. The CDR3 bases are TGTGCCAGCAAGGACAGCCAAGAGACCCAGTACTTC. The chain uses TRBV9 and TRBJ2-5, with D possibly TRBD1 on 6 matching bases. Germline V CDR1 and CDR2: SGDLS, YYNGEE. Trimming took 6 bases from V and 1 from J, leaving 7 bases between them. This CDR3 contains 12 residues. The full variable domain, completed using reference TRBV9 and TRBJ2-5, is DSGVTQTPKHLITATGQRVTLRCSPRSGDLSVYWYQQSLDQGLQFLIQYYNGEERAKGNILERFSAQQFPDLHSELNLSSLELGDSALYFCASKDSQETQYFGPGTRLLVL.